The present T cell receptor (beta chain) was sequenced within a study of T-cell reconstitution after alpha-beta-depleted transplantation in children. V was pared by 3 bases and J by 9 bases, with 7 bases of the junction left unmatched. This CDR3 region has 14 residues. The V gene's germline CDR1 is LNHNV and CDR2 YYDKDF (reference sequence). Using unique molecular identifiers, the investigators prepared the TCRbeta library. Each CDR3 protein gets one entry after TCRdb re-called the PCR reads with MiXCR. The data show approximately 110,000 distinct CDR3 sequences, with more than 20% seen just once and about 10% held by the top ten.

The receptor was isolated from a male patient aged 2 to 9 who had a stem cell transplant for chronic granulomatous disease, so the T cells may come from the graft donor. Here the sequenced sample was PBMCs, mostly from graft donor cells, taken 180 days after TCRalphabeta/CD19-depleted stem cell transplant. J is TRBJ2-1 and V is TRBV15; 8 positions agree with TRBD2. Written as DNA, the CDR3 is TGTGCCACCAGCAGCGGGGGGGCAAGTAGTGAGCAGTTCTTC. Its translation is CATSSGGASSEQFF.